This TCR beta chain was sequenced for a study of tumor-infiltrating lymphocytes in primary liver carcinoma. Across the study: Spanning 4.2 to 10 cm, the tumors were T1-T3 N0M0. Roughly 3.65 to 8 million productive TCRbeta reads came from each sample, comparable across tissue types. The study, taken as a whole, reports: The proportion of top clones found throughout all five tumor regions was only about 7.5-25%. For tumor-adjacent and tumor-blood pairs, overlap was less than that seen for tumor region pairs.

Starting from 400 to 500 ng of total RNA, TCR beta cDNA was produced with a primer in the constant region. Construction of TCR beta libraries relied on three successive nested multiplex PCR rounds employing slightly modified ARM-PCR. It was with TRBV1-TRBV30 forward primers and a C-beta reverse primer that the first two PCR rounds were run, at around 11 cycles each. TCRdb analysed the multiplex PCR reads with MiXCR anew, one entry per CDR3 protein. The sample contains just under 55,000 distinct CDR3 sequences, about three quarters of which appear only once. V was shortened by 5 bases and J by 2 bases, with 13 bases between the two germline ends. This CDR3 has 15 amino acids. Co-extraction of RNA and DNA was performed on about 19-30 mg of unsorted bulk tissue. Comment on this clonotype: Its target is not known. Because the CDR3 is missing its conserved closing phenylalanine or tryptophan, this is likely a read error.

The genes are TRBV12-3 or TRBV12-4 and TRBJ1-5; perhaps TRBD1 as D (6 bases). Sequenced sample: liver tumor tissue from sampling region 2. Stated subset: tumor region T2, inferior pole. The clonotype comes from a man aged 35 to 55 with primary liver carcinoma and hepatitis B virus infection. CDR3 nucleotide sequence: TGTGCCAGCAGTAAACAGGGCACGGGCAATCAGCCCCAGCATCTT. It encodes CASSKQGTGNQPQHL.